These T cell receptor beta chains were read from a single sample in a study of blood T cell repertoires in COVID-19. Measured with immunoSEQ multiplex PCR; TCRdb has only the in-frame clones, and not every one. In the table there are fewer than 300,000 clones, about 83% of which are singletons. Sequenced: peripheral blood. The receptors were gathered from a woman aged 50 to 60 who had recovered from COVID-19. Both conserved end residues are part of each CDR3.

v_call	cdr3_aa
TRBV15	CATSRDLAEETQYF
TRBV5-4	CASSVRDRGSQETQYF
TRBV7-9	CAAGGPTDTQYF
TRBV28	CASSSPRTLRTGGNTIYF
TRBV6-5	CASSYSTGNTEAFF
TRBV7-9	CASSLSLNTEAFF
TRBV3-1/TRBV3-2	CASSQERRICGSQGDYGYTF
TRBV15	CATSRDWTGGSDSYGYTF
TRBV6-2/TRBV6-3	CASSLAWSTDTQYF
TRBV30	CAWAGGRAIFYEQYF
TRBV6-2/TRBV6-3	CASSYQDRGVYGYTF
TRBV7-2	CASSSQGWGTEAFF
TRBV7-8	CASSSGAGATYEQYF
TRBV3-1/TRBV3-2	CASSPTGTGAGNTIYF
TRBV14	CASSQESRGTLNTEAFF
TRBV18	CASSPEPLIGGYTF
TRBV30	CAWSVHSFTEAFF
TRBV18	CASSPEQGGKNIQYF
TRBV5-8	CASSLAVGGRAEAFF
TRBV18	CASSPGTTRRGTEAFF
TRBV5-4	CASSTDRVNSPLHF
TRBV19	CASSPGQGAGEQYF
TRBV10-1	CASSHLGGEQYF
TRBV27	CASRVLGGTDTQYF
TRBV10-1	CASSEHGVHNSPLHF
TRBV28	CASTPLGGWDQPQHF
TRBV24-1	CATSEAGAGTGNYGYTF
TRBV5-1	CASSWAGTGGRSTNEKLFF
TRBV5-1	CASSLGQELMNTEAFF
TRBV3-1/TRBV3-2	CASSSGVTQYF
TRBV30	CAWSSTGRLGESPLHF
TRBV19	CASSKGVLNSPLHF
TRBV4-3	CASSRGQGAVTEAFF
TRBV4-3	CASSQDRNSQNTGELFF
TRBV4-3	CASSQDFVGEGYNEQFF